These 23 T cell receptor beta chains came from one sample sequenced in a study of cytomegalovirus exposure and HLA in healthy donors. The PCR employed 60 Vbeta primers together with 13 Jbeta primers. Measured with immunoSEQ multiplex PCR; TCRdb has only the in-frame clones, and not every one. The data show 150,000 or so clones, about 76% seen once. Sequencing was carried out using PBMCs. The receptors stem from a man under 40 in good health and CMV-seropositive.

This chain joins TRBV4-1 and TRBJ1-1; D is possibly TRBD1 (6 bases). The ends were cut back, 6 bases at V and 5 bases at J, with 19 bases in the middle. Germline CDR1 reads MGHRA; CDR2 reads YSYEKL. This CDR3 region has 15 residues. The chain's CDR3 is CASSPPGGRGTEAFF. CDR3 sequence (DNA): TGCGCCAGCAGTCCCCCCGGGGGGCGGGGGACTGAAGCTTTCTTT.

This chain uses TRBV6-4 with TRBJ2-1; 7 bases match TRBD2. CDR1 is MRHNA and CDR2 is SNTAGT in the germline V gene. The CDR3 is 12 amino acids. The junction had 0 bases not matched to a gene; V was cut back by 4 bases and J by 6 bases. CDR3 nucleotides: TGTGCCAGCAGTGGGGGGGGCAATGAGCAGTTCTTC. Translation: CASSGGGNEQFF.

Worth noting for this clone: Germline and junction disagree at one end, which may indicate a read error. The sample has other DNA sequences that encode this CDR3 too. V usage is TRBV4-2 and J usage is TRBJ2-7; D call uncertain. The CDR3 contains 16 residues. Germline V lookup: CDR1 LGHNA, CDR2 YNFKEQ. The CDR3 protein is CASSQDQANDPYEQYF. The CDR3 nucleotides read TGTGCCAGCAGTCAAGATCAGGCGAACGACCCCTACGAGCAGTACTTC.

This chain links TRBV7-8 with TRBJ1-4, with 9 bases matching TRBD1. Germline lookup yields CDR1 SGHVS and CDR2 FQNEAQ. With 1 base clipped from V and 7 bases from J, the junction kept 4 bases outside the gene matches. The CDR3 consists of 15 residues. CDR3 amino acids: CASSLGGTGFEKLFF. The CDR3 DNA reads TGTGCCAGCAGCTTAGGGGGGACAGGGTTTGAAAAACTGTTTTTT.

The CDR3 loop reads CASSAEPDWYNEQFF. CDR3 bases: TGTGCCAGCAGTGCCGAACCAGACTGGTACAATGAGCAGTTCTTC. The rearrangement uses TRBV7-2 and TRBJ2-1; D is ambiguous. Germline V gene data show CDR1 as SGHTA and CDR2 as FQGNSA. This CDR3 has 15 amino acids. V gave up 6 bases and J gave up 4 bases, with 16 bases separating them.

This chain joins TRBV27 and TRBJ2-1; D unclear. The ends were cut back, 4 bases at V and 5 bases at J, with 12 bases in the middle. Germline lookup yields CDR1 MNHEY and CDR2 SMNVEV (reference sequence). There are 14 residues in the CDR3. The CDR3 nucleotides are TGTGCCAGCAGTTCCTTAGTCACCCACAATGAGCAGTTCTTC. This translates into CASSSLVTHNEQFF.

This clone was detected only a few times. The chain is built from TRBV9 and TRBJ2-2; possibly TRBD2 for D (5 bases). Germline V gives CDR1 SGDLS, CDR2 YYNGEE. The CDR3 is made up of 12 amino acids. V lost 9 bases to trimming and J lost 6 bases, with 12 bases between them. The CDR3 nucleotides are TGTGCCACCACGACTATCCCCGGGGAGCTGTTTTTT. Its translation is CATTTIPGELFF.

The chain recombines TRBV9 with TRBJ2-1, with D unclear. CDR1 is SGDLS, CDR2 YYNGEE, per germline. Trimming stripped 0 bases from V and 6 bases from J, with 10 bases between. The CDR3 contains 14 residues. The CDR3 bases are TGTGCCAGCAGCGTAGCTACCGCGATCAATGAGCAGTTCTTC. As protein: CASSVATAINEQFF. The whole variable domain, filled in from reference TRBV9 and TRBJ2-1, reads DSGVTQTPKHLITATGQRVTLRCSPRSGDLSVYWYQQSLDQGLQFLIQYYNGEERAKGNILERFSAQQFPDLHSELNLSSLELGDSALYFCASSVATAINEQFFGPGTRLTVL.

CDR3 nucleotide sequence: TGTGCCAGCAGCCCCCACGGGGTAGCGGGAGGGACCGGGGAGCTGTTTTTT. Its protein product is CASSPHGVAGGTGELFF. V gene TRBV7-3 combines with J gene TRBJ2-2; the match to TRBD2 covers 11 bases. This CDR3 region has 17 residues. Germline CDR1 is SGHTA and CDR2 is FQGTGA. Unmatched junction bases numbered 10, after V lost 5 bases and J lost 5 bases.

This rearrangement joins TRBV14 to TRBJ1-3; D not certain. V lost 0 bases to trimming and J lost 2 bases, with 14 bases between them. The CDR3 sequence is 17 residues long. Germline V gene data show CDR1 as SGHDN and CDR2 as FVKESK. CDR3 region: CASSQDAPRFAGNTIYF. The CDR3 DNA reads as TGTGCCAGCAGCCAAGATGCCCCCAGGTTCGCTGGAAACACCATATATTTT.

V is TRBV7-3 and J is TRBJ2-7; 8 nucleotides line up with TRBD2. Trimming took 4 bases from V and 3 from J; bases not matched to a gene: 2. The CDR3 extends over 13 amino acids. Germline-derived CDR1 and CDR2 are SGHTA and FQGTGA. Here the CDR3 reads CASSSGGGYEQYF. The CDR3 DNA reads TGTGCCAGCAGCTCCGGGGGGGGCTACGAGCAGTACTTC.

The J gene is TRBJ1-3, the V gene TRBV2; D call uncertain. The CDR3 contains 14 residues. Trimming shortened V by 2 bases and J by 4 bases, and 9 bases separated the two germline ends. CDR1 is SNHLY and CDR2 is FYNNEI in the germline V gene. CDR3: CASSELFSGNTIYF. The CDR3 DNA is TGTGCCAGCAGTGAACTGTTTAGCGGAAACACCATATATTTT.

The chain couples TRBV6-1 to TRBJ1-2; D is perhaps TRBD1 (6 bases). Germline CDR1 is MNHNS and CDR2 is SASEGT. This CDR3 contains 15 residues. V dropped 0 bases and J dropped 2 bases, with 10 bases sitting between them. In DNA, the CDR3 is TGTGCCAGCAGTGAAGCCTCAACAGGGAACTATGGCTACACCTTC. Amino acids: CASSEASTGNYGYTF.

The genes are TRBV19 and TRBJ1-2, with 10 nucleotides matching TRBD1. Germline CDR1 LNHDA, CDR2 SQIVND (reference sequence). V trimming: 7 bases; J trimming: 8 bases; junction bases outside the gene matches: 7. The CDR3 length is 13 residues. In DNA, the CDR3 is TGTGCCAGTAAAGTGACAGGGGGCGAAGGCTACACCTTC. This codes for CASKVTGGEGYTF. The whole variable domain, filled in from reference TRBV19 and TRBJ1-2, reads DGGITQSPKYLFRKEGQNVTLSCEQNLNHDAMYWYRQDPGQGLRLIYYSQIVNDFQKGDIAEGYSVSREKKESFPLTVTSAQKNPTAFYLCASKVTGGEGYTFGSGTRLTVV.

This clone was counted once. CDR3 nucleotides: TGCGCCAGCAGCGGCCGACAGGGGGCGGGCAATCAGCCCCAGCATTTT. Its translation: CASSGRQGAGNQPQHF. The gene calls are TRBV4-1 and TRBJ1-5; 10 bases map to TRBD1. The CDR3 runs to 16 residues. V dropped 5 bases and J dropped 2; count of bases not matched to a gene: 6. Germline values: CDR1 MGHRA, CDR2 YSYEKL.

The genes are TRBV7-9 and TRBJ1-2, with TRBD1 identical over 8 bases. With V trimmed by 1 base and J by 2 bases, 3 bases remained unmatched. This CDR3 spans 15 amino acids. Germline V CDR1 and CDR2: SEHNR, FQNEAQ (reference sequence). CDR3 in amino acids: CASSLGQGWNYGYTF. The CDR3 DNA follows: TGTGCCAGCAGCTTAGGACAGGGGTGGAACTATGGCTACACCTTC.

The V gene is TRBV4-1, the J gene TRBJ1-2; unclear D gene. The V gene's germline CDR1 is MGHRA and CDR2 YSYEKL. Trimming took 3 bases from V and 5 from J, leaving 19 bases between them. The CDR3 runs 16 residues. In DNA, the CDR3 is TGCGCCAGCAGCCATCCCCCCCGGACGCGGGGTTATGGCTACACCTTC. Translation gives CASSHPPRTRGYGYTF.

The chain's CDR3 is CASSISLAGEYEQYF. The CDR3 coding sequence is TGTGCCAGTAGTATATCTCTAGCGGGGGAGTACGAGCAGTACTTC. The rearrangement links TRBV19 to TRBJ2-7; 10 nucleotides match TRBD2. V lost 2 bases and J lost 4; bases outside the gene matches: 5. This CDR3 has 15 amino acids. Germline V gives CDR1 LNHDA, CDR2 SQIVND (reference sequence).

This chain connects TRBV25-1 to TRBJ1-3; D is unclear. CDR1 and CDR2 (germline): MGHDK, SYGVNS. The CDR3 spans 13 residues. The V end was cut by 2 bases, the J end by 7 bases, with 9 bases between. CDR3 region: CASSEGQVNTIYF. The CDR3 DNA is TGTGCCAGCAGTGAAGGGCAGGTCAACACCATATATTTT.

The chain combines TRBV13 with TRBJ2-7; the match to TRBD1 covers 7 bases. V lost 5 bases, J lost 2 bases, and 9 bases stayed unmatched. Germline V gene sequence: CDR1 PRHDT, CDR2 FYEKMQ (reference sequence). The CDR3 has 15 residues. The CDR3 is CASSVHSGQAYEQYF. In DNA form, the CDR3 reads TGTGCCAGCAGCGTTCATTCCGGACAGGCCTACGAGCAGTACTTC.

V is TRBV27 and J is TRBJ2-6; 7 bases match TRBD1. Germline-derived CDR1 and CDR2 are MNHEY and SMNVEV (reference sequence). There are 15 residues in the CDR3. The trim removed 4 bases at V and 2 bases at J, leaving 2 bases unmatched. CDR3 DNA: TGTGCCAGCAGTTCAACAGGGGCTGGGGCCAACGTCCTGACTTTC. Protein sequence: CASSSTGAGANVLTF.

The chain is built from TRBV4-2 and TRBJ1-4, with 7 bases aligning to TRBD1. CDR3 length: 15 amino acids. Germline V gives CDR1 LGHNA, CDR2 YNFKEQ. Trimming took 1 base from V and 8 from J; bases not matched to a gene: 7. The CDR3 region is CASSQAGTALEKLFF. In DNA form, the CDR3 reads TGTGCCAGCAGCCAAGCCGGGACAGCGTTAGAAAAACTGTTTTTT.

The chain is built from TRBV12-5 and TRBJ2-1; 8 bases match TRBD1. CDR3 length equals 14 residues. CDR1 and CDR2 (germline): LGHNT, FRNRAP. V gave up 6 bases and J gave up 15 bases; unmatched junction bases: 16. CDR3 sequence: CASGLGTEGQGTFF. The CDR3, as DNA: TGTGCTAGTGGCCTTGGTACTGAAGGACAGGGCACGTTCTTC. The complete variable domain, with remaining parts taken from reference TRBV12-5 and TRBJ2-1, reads DARVTQTPRHKVTEMGQEVTMRCQPILGHNTVFWYRQTMMQGLELLAYFRNRAPLDDSGMPKDRFSAEMPDATLATLKIQPSEPRDSAVYFCASGLGTEGQGTFFGPGTRLTVL.